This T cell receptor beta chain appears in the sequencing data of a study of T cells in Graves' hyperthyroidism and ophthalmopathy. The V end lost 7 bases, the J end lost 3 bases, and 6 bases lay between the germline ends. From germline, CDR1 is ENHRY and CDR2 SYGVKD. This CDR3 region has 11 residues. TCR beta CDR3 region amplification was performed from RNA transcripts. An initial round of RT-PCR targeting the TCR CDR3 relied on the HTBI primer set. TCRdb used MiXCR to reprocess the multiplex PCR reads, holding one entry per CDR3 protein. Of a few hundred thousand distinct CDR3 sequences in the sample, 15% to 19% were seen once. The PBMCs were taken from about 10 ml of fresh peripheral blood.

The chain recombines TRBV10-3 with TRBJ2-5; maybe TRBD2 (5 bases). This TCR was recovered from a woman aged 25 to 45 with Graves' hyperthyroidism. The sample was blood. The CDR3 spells CAIKREETQYF. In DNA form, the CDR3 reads TGTGCCATCAAGAGGGAAGAGACCCAGTACTTC.